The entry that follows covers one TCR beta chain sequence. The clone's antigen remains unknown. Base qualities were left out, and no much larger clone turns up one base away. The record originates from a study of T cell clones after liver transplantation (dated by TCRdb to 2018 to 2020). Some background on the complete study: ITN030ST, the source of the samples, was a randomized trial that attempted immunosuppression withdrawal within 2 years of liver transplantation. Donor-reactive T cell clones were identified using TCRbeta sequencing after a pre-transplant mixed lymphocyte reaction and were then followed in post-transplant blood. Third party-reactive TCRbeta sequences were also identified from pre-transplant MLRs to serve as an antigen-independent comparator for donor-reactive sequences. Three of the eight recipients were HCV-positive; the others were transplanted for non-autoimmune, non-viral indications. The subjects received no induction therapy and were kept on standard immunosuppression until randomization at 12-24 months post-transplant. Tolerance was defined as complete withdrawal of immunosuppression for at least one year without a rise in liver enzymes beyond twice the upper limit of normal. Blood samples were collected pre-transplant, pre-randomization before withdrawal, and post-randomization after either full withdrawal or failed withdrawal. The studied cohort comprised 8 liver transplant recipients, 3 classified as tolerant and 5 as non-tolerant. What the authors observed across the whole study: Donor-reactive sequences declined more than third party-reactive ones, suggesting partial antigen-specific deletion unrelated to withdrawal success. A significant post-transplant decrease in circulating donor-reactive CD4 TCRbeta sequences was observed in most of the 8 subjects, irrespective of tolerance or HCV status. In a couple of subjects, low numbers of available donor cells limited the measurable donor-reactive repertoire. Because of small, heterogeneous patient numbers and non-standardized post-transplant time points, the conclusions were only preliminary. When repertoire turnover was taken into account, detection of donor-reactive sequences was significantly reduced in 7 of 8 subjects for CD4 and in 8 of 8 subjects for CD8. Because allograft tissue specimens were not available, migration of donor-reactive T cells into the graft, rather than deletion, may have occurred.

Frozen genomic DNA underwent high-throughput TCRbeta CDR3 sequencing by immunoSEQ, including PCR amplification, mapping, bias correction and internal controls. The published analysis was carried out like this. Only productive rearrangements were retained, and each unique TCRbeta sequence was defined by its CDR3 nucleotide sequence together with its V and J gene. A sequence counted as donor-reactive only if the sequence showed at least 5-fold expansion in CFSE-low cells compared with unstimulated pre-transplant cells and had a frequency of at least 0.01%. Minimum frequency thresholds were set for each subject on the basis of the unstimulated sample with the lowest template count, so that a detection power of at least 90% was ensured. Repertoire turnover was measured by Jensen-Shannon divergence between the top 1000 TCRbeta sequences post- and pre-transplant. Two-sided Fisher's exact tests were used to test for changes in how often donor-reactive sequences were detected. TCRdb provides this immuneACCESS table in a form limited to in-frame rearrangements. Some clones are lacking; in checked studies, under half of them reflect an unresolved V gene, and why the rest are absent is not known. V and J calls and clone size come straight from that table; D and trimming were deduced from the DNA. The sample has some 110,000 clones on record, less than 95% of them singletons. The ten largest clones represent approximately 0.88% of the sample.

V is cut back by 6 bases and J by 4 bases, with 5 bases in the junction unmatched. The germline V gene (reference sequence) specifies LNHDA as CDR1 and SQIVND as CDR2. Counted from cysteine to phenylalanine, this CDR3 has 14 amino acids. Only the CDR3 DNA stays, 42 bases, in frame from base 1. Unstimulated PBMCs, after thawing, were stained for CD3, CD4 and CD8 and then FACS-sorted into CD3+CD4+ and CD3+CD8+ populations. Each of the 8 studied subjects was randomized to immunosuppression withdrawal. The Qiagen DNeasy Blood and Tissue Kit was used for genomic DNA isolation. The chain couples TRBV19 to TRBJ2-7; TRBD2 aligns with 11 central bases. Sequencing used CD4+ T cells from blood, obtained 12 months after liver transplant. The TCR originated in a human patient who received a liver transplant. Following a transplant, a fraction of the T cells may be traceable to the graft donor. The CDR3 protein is CASSTSGSWYEQYF. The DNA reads TGTGCCAGTAGCACTAGCGGGAGCTGGTACGAGCAGTACTTC.